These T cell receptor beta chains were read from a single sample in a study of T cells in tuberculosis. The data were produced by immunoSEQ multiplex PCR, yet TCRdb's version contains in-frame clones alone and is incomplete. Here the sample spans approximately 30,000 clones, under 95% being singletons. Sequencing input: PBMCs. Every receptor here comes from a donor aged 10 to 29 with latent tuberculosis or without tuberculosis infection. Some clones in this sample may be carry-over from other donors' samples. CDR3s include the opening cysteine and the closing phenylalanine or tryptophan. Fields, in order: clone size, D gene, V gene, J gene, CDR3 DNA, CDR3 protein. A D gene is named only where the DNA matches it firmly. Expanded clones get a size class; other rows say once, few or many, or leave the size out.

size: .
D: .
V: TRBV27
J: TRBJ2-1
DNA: TGTGCCAGCAGTTTATCGAGAAGATCCGTCTACAATGAGCAGTTCTTC
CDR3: CASSLSRRSVYNEQFF

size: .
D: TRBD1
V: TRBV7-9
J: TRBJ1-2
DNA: TGTGCCAGCAGCCCGGGACAGGGGAAGTATGGCTACACCTTC
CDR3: CASSPGQGKYGYTF

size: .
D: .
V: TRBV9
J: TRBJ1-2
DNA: TGTGCCAGCACCCCTCTTTGGGGGGACTTTTCGAACTATGGCTACACCTTC
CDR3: CASTPLWGDFSNYGYTF

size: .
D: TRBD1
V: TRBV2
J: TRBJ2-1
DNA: TGTGCCAGCAGGAGCTCAGGGGGCTCCTACAATGAGCAGTTCTTC
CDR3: CASRSSGGSYNEQFF

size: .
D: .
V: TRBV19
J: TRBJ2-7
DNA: TGTGCCAGTAGTATCGTCGACAGATCCGAGCAGTACTTC
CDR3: CASSIVDRSEQYF

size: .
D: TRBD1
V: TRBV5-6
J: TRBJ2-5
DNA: TGTGCCAGCAGCACAGGACAGGGGTGGGAGACCCAGTACTTC
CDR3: CASSTGQGWETQYF

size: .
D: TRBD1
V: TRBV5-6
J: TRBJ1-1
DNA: TGTGCCAGCAGCCCTACAGGGGAGAATGAAGCTTTCTTT
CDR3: CASSPTGENEAFF

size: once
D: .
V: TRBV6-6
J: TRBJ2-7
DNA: TGTGCCAGCAGAAATAGCGGTCTTAGCTCCTACGAGCAGTACTTC
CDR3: CASRNSGLSSYEQYF

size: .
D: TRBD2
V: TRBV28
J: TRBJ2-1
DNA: TGTGCCAGCAGTACAGCGGGAGGGCGGAATGAGCAGTTCTTC
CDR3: CASSTAGGRNEQFF

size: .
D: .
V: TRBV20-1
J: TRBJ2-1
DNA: TGCAGTGCTAGCCCCGGGAATGAGCAGTTCTTC
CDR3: CSASPGNEQFF

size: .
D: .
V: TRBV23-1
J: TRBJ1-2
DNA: TGCGCCAGCAGTAACCAGGGATTTTGGGGCTACACCTTC
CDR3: CASSNQGFWGYTF

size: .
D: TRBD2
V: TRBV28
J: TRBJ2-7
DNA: TGTGCCAGCAGTTTATTCGCGGGAGGGGGCAACGAGCAGTACTTC
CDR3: CASSLFAGGGNEQYF

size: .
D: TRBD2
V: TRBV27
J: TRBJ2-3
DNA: TGTGCCAGCAGATTCGACCGGACTAGCGGGCCAGATACGCAGTATTTT
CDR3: CASRFDRTSGPDTQYF

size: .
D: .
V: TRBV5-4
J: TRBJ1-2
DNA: TGTGCCAGCAGCGAGGGTGGGGGCTACACCTTC
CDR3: CASSEGGGYTF

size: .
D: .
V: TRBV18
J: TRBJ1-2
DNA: TGTGCCAGCTCACCGAATCCCCCGGGGGGCGACTATGGCTACACCTTC
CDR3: CASSPNPPGGDYGYTF

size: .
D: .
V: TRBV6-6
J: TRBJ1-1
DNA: TGTGCCAGCAGTTACTCGTCCAGGGCTGAGGCTTTCTTT
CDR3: CASSYSSRAEAFF

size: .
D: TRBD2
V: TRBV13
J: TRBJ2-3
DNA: TGTGCCAGCAGCCCAGAGACTAGCGGGGGGGCAGATACGCAGTATTTT
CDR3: CASSPETSGGADTQYF

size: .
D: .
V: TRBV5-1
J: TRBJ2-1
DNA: TGCGCCAGCAGCGTTAGTAATGAGCAGTTCTTC
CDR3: CASSVSNEQFF

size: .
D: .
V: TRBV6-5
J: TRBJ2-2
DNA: TGTGCCAGCACGGCGGCCTCGAACACCGGGGAGCTGTTTTTT
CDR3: CASTAASNTGELFF

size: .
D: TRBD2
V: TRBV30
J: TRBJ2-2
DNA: TGTGCCGGGTTAAGTAGCGGGAGCCCCACCGGGGAGCTGTTTTTT
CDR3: CAGLSSGSPTGELFF

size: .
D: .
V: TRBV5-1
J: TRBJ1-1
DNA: TGCGCCAGCAGTCCGGGTAGCGTGAACACTGAAGCTTTCTTT
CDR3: CASSPGSVNTEAFF

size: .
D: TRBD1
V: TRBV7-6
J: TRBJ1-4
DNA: TGTGCCAGCAGCCCCTGGACAGGGTTCTTCGAAAAACTGTTTTTT
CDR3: CASSPWTGFFEKLFF

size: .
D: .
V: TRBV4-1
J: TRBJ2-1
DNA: TGCGCCAGCAGCCAAGGAATGGCGGACAATGAGCAGTTCTTC
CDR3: CASSQGMADNEQFF

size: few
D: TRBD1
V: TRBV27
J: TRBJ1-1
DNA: TGTGCCAGCAGTTCCGACAGGGGCACTGAAGCTTTCTTT
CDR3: CASSSDRGTEAFF

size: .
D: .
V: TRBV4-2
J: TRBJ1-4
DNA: TGTGCCAGCAGCCGACAAGGATCAACTAATGAAAAACTGTTTTTT
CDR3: CASSRQGSTNEKLFF

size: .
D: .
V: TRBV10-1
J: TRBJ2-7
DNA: TGCGCCAGCCAACCCTTTGAAGCCGGCGAGCAGTACTTC
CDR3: CASQPFEAGEQYF

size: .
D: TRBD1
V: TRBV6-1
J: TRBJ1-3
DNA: TGTGCCAGCAGTCTACGCAGGGACAGCGAAAACACCATATATTTT
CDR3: CASSLRRDSENTIYF

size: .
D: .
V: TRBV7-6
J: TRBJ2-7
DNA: TGTGCCAGCAGCGATACAGGGACCTACGAGCAGTACTTC
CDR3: CASSDTGTYEQYF

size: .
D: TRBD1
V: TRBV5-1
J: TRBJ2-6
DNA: TGCGCCAGCAGCTCTACCGTCACTTCGACAGGGGTGAAGACTGGGGCCAACGTCCTGACTTTC
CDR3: CASSSTVTSTGVKTGANVLTF